This TCR beta chain was sequenced for a study of blood T cell repertoires in COVID-19. Looking at the study overall: Sites across the United States, Italy and Spain contributed samples from acute and convalescent COVID-19. PBMCs, B-cell-depleted T cells, or T cells were the source of the cDNA or gDNA that made up the material.

Using immunoSEQ multiplex PCR, the repertoire was profiled, and TCRdb retains in-frame clones only, with some absent. Of roughly 140,000 clones listed, around 84% were seen once; the top ten hold 13%. Trimming pared 5 bases from V and 7 bases from J, leaving 21 bases between. This CDR3 has 16 amino acids. Germline CDR1 LNHDA, CDR2 SQIVND (reference sequence). The rearrangement uses TRBV19 and TRBJ2-1; D is possibly TRBD1 (6 bases). The material sequenced was peripheral blood. The sequence came from a man in his fifties or sixties with active or convalescent COVID-19. The chain's CDR3 is CASSSISVHRENEQFF. CDR3 sequence (DNA): TGTGCCAGTAGTTCTATAAGTGTGCACAGGGAGAATGAGCAGTTCTTC.